Listed below are T cell receptor beta chains from one sample, sequenced in a study of persistence of HIV-infected CD4 T cells. The antigens for these receptors are not known. Libraries were prepared by immunoSEQ multiplex PCR; TCRdb keeps only in-frame clonotypes and omits some of them. Of approximately 34,000 clones in the sample, approximately 85% are singletons; the top ten hold under 20%. The sequences come from CD4+ T cells sorted from PBMCs after approximately 20-hour stimulation, collected from a patient who received antiretroviral therapy. The receptors here all came from an adult woman with HIV who was CMV-seropositive. CDR3s include the opening cysteine and the closing phenylalanine or tryptophan. D genes are given only for firm matches. Some rows mark clone size as missing; the rest say once, few, many or name a class of expanded clone.

TRBV5-1	TRBJ1-4	.	.	CASSSDYVERKLFF	TGCGCCAGCAGCTCAGATTATGTGGAGAGAAAACTGTTTTTT
TRBV12-2	TRBJ2-3	.	.	CASRSFWVDTQYF	TGTGCAAGTCGCTCGTTTTGGGTCGATACGCAGTATTTT
TRBV5-1	TRBJ2-7	.	.	CASSLGGFAYEQYF	TGCGCCAGCAGCTTGGGGGGCTTCGCCTACGAGCAGTACTTC
TRBV3-1/TRBV3-2	TRBJ1-2	.	.	CASSQGQKAGYGYTF	TGTGCCAGCAGCCAAGGGCAGAAAGCTGGCTATGGCTACACCTTC
TRBV5-4	TRBJ2-1	few	TRBD2	CASSVSGRSSYNEQFF	TGTGCCAGCAGCGTCAGCGGGAGGAGCTCCTACAATGAGCAGTTCTTC
TRBV4-1	TRBJ2-7	.	TRBD2	CASSQGLAPYEQYF	TGCGCCAGCAGCCAAGGACTAGCCCCATACGAGCAGTACTTC
TRBV4-3	TRBJ1-1	.	.	CASSLDSRDTEAFF	TGCGCCAGCAGCCTAGATTCCAGGGACACTGAAGCTTTCTTT
TRBV18	TRBJ2-1	once	.	CASSPGKKQYNEQFF	TGTGCCAGCTCACCCGGAAAGAAGCAGTACAATGAGCAGTTCTTC
TRBV5-1	TRBJ2-3	.	.	CASSLAKLIDTQYF	TGCGCCAGCAGCTTGGCCAAGCTTATCGATACGCAGTATTTT
TRBV7-3	TRBJ1-1	.	.	CASTFGRNTEAFF	TGTGCCAGCACCTTCGGTAGGAACACTGAAGCTTTCTTT
TRBV18	TRBJ1-1	.	.	CASSPPTGWATEAFF	TGTGCCAGCTCACCACCTACAGGGTGGGCCACTGAAGCTTTCTTT
TRBV25-1	TRBJ2-7	.	.	CASMGPDSYEQYF	TGTGCCAGCATGGGACCGGACTCCTACGAGCAGTACTTC
TRBV7-3	TRBJ2-1	.	.	CASSPSVSSYNEQFF	TGTGCCAGCAGCCCCAGCGTTAGCTCCTACAATGAGCAGTTCTTC
TRBV19	TRBJ1-2	.	.	CASISGGFNYGYTF	TGTGCCAGTATCTCAGGTGGATTTAACTATGGCTACACCTTC
TRBV2	TRBJ1-4	.	TRBD1	CASIVPGQGTMNEKLFF	TGTGCCAGCATCGTCCCGGGACAGGGAACAATGAATGAAAAACTGTTTTTT
TRBV28	TRBJ1-2	.	TRBD1	CASSSGTVNYGYTF	TGTGCCAGCAGCTCCGGGACAGTTAACTATGGCTACACCTTC
TRBV2	TRBJ1-2	.	.	CASSVGGAGYGYTF	TGTGCCAGCAGTGTAGGAGGAGCGGGCTATGGCTACACCTTC
TRBV14	TRBJ1-1	.	.	CASSQVDTEAFF	TGTGCCAGCAGCCAAGTTGACACTGAAGCTTTCTTT
TRBV9	TRBJ1-2	.	TRBD1	CASSDGSSAGGNNYGYTF	TGTGCCAGCAGCGACGGCTCGTCCGCAGGGGGCAACAACTATGGCTACACCTTC
TRBV28	TRBJ2-1	.	TRBD1	CASTKTGYNEQFF	TGTGCCAGCACCAAGACAGGGTACAATGAGCAGTTCTTC
TRBV7-8	TRBJ2-4	once	TRBD2	CASSPTLAGPAVDIQYF	TGTGCCAGCAGCCCAACCTTAGCGGGTCCGGCTGTGGACATTCAGTACTTC
TRBV10-3	TRBJ1-4	.	TRBD1	CAISRTGGKEEKLFF	TGTGCCATCAGTCGGACAGGGGGCAAGGAAGAAAAACTGTTTTTT
TRBV2	TRBJ1-5	.	.	CASSENPRQPQHF	TGTGCCAGCAGTGAGAACCCGCGTCAGCCCCAGCATTTT
TRBV5-6	TRBJ2-7	.	.	CASSLTGPRSYEQYF	TGTGCCAGCAGCTTAACGGGACCCCGGAGCTACGAGCAGTACTTC
TRBV5-1	TRBJ1-6	.	TRBD1	CASSPGQGYNSPLHF	TGCGCCAGCAGCCCGGGACAGGGCTATAATTCACCCCTCCACTTT
TRBV4-1	TRBJ2-7	.	TRBD2	CASSQGGGGSSSYEQYF	TGCGCCAGCAGCCAAGGGGGCGGCGGGAGTAGCTCCTACGAGCAGTACTTC
TRBV5-1	TRBJ1-3	once	.	CASSLALPGSSGNTIYF	TGCGCCAGCAGCTTGGCTCTCCCGGGTAGCTCTGGAAACACCATATATTTT
TRBV6-6	TRBJ1-1	once	TRBD1	CASSLTGGASEAFF	TGTGCCAGCAGTTTGACAGGGGGCGCATCTGAAGCTTTCTTT
TRBV7-2	TRBJ1-1	.	.	CASSLGPSGFYQNTEAFF	TGTGCCAGCAGCTTAGGACCCAGCGGTTTCTATCAGAACACTGAAGCTTTCTTT
TRBV27	TRBJ2-2	.	TRBD2	CASSRLAGTGELFF	TGTGCCAGCAGTCGACTAGCGGGGACCGGGGAGCTGTTTTTT
TRBV5-1	TRBJ1-5	.	.	CASSLDGGMGNQPQHF	TGCGCCAGCAGCTTGGATGGAGGGATGGGTAATCAGCCCCAGCATTTT
TRBV5-1	TRBJ1-1	.	.	CASSGTTVNTEAFF	TGCGCCAGCAGCGGGACGACGGTGAACACTGAAGCTTTCTTT
TRBV19	TRBJ2-7	.	.	CASSIDLRSPGALRGEGAYEQYF	TGTGCCAGTAGTATAGATTTAAGGTCTCCGGGGGCTCTACGCGGAGAAGGGGCCTACGAGCAGTACTTC
TRBV3-1/TRBV3-2	TRBJ2-1	once	.	CASGGASYNEQFF	TGTGCCAGCGGGGGGGCATCCTACAATGAGCAGTTCTTC